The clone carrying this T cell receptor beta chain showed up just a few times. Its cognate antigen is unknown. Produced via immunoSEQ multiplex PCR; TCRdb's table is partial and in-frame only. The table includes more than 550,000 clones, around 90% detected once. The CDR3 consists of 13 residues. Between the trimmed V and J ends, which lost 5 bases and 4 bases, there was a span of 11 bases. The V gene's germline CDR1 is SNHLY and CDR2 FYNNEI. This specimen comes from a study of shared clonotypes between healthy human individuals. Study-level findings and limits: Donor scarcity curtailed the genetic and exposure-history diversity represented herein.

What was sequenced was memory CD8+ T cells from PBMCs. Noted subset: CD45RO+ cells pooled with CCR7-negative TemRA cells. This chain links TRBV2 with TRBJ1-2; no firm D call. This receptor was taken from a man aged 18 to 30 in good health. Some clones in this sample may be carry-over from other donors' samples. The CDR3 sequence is CASSTPQVYGYTF. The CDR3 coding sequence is TGTGCCAGCAGTACTCCTCAGGTCTATGGCTACACCTTC.